These T cell receptor beta chains were read from a single sample in a study of CD8 T cells in Susac syndrome. TCRdb called the immunoSEQ multiplex PCR reads again in MiXCR, with one record for every CDR3 protein. The sample holds around 300,000 distinct CDR3 sequences; just over 90% are singletons and the top ten take roughly 0.059%. Sequenced sample: CD4+ T cells from PBMCs. Receptor source: a human donor with multiple sclerosis. CDR3s include the opening cysteine and the closing phenylalanine or tryptophan. D genes are given only for firm matches. Clone size is given for some rows only: seen once, a few or many times, or a class if the clone is expanded.

V	J	D	size	DNA	CDR3
TRBV2	TRBJ2-1	-	-	TGTGCCAGCAGGCTGGGGACCTACAATGAGCAGTTCTTC	CASRLGTYNEQFF
TRBV25-1	TRBJ1-4	-	-	TGTGCCAGCAGTTACGGCCAGGCGAATGAAAAACTGTTTTTT	CASSYGQANEKLFF
TRBV5-1	TRBJ2-5	TRBD1	-	TGCGCCAGCAGGCGGGGACAGGAAGAAGAGACCCAGTACTTC	CASRRGQEEETQYF
TRBV29-1	TRBJ1-1	-	-	TGCAGCGTTGTATGGGGGGGGTGGAACACTGAAGCTTTCTTT	CSVVWGGWNTEAFF
TRBV12-3/TRBV12-4	TRBJ2-1	TRBD2	-	TGTGCCAGCAGTCCCCCCCCGGGGGGGGCGAGAGGCTACAATGAGCAGTTCTTC	CASSPPPGGARGYNEQFF
TRBV20-1	TRBJ2-3	-	-	TGCAGTGCTAGACAGGTGGATGGCACAGATACGCAGTATTTT	CSARQVDGTDTQYF
TRBV7-2	TRBJ2-5	-	-	TGTGCCAGCAGCTTAGTAGGGGGTTGGGGCGAGACCCAGTACTTC	CASSLVGGWGETQYF
TRBV20-1	TRBJ2-7	TRBD2	-	TGCAGTGCTAAGGGGACTAGCAATTCTGGGCAGTACTTC	CSAKGTSNSGQYF
TRBV7-9	TRBJ1-4	-	-	TGTGCCAGCAGCTTAGGATTTACAGCTGGGGAACTGTTTTTT	CASSLGFTAGELFF
TRBV6-2/TRBV6-3	TRBJ1-2	-	-	TGTGCCAGCAGTAAATTAAAGGACTATGGCTACACCTTC	CASSKLKDYGYTF
TRBV12-3/TRBV12-4	TRBJ2-5	-	-	TGTGCCAGCAGTTTTCAGGGGTCTCAAGAGACCCAGTACTTC	CASSFQGSQETQYF
TRBV3-1	TRBJ2-7	-	-	TGTGCCAGCAGCCTCAGGGCAGGGGCCTCCGGGCAGTACTTC	CASSLRAGASGQYF
TRBV7-9	TRBJ1-3	-	-	TGTGCCAGCAGCTCCGTCCCGGGAAACACCATATATTTT	CASSSVPGNTIYF
TRBV29-1	TRBJ1-1	-	-	TGCAGCGTTGAAGATCATGGGGGCATGAACACTGAAGCTTTCTTT	CSVEDHGGMNTEAFF
TRBV7-9	TRBJ1-1	TRBD1	few	TGTGCCAGCAGCTCGCGGACAGGCGGCACTGAAGCTTTCTTT	CASSSRTGGTEAFF
TRBV12-3/TRBV12-4	TRBJ2-2	TRBD1	-	TGTGCCAGCAGTAAGACAGGGCGATACACCGGGGAGCTGTTTTTT	CASSKTGRYTGELFF
TRBV7-3	TRBJ1-1	-	once	TGTGCCAGCAGCTTCGGACCGGAGGACACTGAAGCTTTCTTT	CASSFGPEDTEAFF
TRBV20-1	TRBJ2-3	-	-	TGCAGTGCTGGGCAACCCCCAGATACGCAGTATTTT	CSAGQPPDTQYF
TRBV6-1	TRBJ1-2	-	few	TGTGCCAGCAGTGAGAGGGACTATGGCTACACCTTC	CASSERDYGYTF
TRBV6-2/TRBV6-3	TRBJ1-4	-	-	TGTGCCAGCAGTTATGTGGGGAGCCCTAATGAAAAACTGTTTTTT	CASSYVGSPNEKLFF
TRBV30	TRBJ1-1	-	-	TGTGCCTGGACGATTCGGGCTGACACTGAAGCTTTCTTT	CAWTIRADTEAFF
TRBV2	TRBJ2-5	TRBD2	-	TGTGCCAGCAGCGGTCTCCGACTAGGGCGGGGGGCCATCCAAGAGACCCAGTACTTC	CASSGLRLGRGAIQETQYF
TRBV27	TRBJ2-5	-	-	TGTGCCAGCAGTACCTCTAGGGAAATCCAAGAGACCCAGTACTTC	CASSTSREIQETQYF
TRBV2	TRBJ2-5	-	-	TGTGCCAGCAGGGCTACAGAGAATCAAGAGACCCAGTACTTC	CASRATENQETQYF
TRBV20-1	TRBJ2-7	TRBD1	-	TGCAGTGCTAGAGATTTGAACAGGGGGTACCGGTACGAGCAGTACTTC	CSARDLNRGYRYEQYF
TRBV27	TRBJ2-1	-	-	TGTGCCAGCAGTTTATCCCAACCGAATGGGTGGGAGTTCTTC	CASSLSQPNGWEFF
TRBV20-1	TRBJ1-5	TRBD1	-	TGCAGTGCTGGGGGGGGACAGGGGCATCAGCCCCAGCATTTT	CSAGGGQGHQPQHF
TRBV6-1	TRBJ2-1	-	-	TGTGCCAGCGGCCGCACTGGGGTGGGACCGGGACACAATGAGCAGTTCTTC	CASGRTGVGPGHNEQFF
TRBV18	TRBJ2-1	TRBD2	-	TGTGCCAGCTCACCAGGTTGGATCGGGCTAGCGGGAGGATCGGAGCAGTTCTTC	CASSPGWIGLAGGSEQFF
TRBV6-2/TRBV6-3	TRBJ2-4	-	-	TGTGCCAGCAGTTACATAGCAGGTGCCCTATACATTCAGTACTTC	CASSYIAGALYIQYF
TRBV10-3	TRBJ2-1	-	-	TGTGCCATCAGTGCCAGGGGTAATGAGCAGTTCTTC	CAISARGNEQFF
TRBV25-1	TRBJ2-5	-	-	TGTGCCAGCAGTCTTACGAGGAAGATCCAAGAGACCCAGTACTTC	CASSLTRKIQETQYF
TRBV20-1	TRBJ1-6	-	-	TGCAGTGCTAGAGGGCGGGTGAATTCACCCCTCCACTTT	CSARGRVNSPLHF
TRBV12-3/TRBV12-4	TRBJ1-2	-	-	TGTGCCAGCAGGCCCGGGACCACATTACTCTTC	CASRPGTTLLF
TRBV6-2/TRBV6-3	TRBJ2-1	-	once	TGTGCCAGCAGTTACCCGGCTGGCCAGGTAAGGGATGAGCAGTTCTTC	CASSYPAGQVRDEQFF
TRBV15	TRBJ2-3	-	once	TGTGCCACCAGCAGAGATCTGCCGGGAACAGATACGCAGTATTTT	CATSRDLPGTDTQYF
TRBV5-1	TRBJ2-3	TRBD1	-	TGCGCCAGCAGCCGGAGACAGGGAATTACGACAGATACGCAGTATTTT	CASSRRQGITTDTQYF
TRBV7-9	TRBJ2-3	TRBD2	few	TGTGCCAGCAGCTCAGGACTAGCGGGAGGACCCACAGATACGCAGTATTTT	CASSSGLAGGPTDTQYF
TRBV20-1	TRBJ1-2	-	once	TGCAGTGCTGGAGCCCCAGGGGCGGACTATGGCTACACCTTC	CSAGAPGADYGYTF
TRBV3-1	TRBJ1-2	-	once	TGTGCCAGCAGCCTAAGCTCCACAGCAAACTATGGCTACACCTTC	CASSLSSTANYGYTF
TRBV10-2	TRBJ1-4	-	-	TGCGCCAGCAGTTCCGACAGGCGGGGACCAACTAATGAAAAACTGTTTTTT	CASSSDRRGPTNEKLFF
TRBV29-1	TRBJ2-7	TRBD2	-	TGCAGCGTTGTAGTCCCTAGCGGGAATTACGAGCAGTACTTC	CSVVVPSGNYEQYF
TRBV30	TRBJ1-2	-	-	TGTGCCTGGAGTGTAATGGGGCGGAACTATGGCTACACCTTC	CAWSVMGRNYGYTF
TRBV14	TRBJ2-3	-	once	TGTGCCAGCAGCCAATACACCACAGATACGCAGTATTTT	CASSQYTTDTQYF
TRBV3-1	TRBJ2-7	-	-	TGTGCCAGCAGTCGGGCAGGGTCTCACGAGCAGTACTTC	CASSRAGSHEQYF